This T cell receptor beta chain was identified in a study of T-cell reconstitution after alpha-beta-depleted transplantation in children. V lost 4 bases and J lost 4, with 16 bases in between. Germline CDR1 and CDR2: SGHRS and YFSETQ. The CDR3 has 15 residues. General study points: Alpha-beta T cells present about two months after transplant were reported to originate from several hundred expanded graft clones. Among T cells one year after transplant, newly produced cells accounted for most counts and diversity.

A TCRbeta library incorporating unique molecular identifiers was prepared. One entry per CDR3 protein results from TCRdb running MiXCR on the PCR reads. The sample has about 230,000 distinct CDR3 sequences; 9.5% to 13% are singletons. Notes on this clonotype: Its antigen is still unknown.

The source material was PBMCs, sampled before TCRalphabeta/CD19-depleted stem cell transplant. This sequence originates from a child younger than two with acute myeloid leukemia, due to receive a stem cell transplant. The rearrangement links TRBV5-1 to TRBJ2-3; either TRBD1 or TRBD2 may supply D (5 bases each). Here the CDR3 DNA reads TGCGCCAGCAGCACAACCGGTAGGGACCCAGATACGCAGTATTTT. Translation: CASSTTGRDPDTQYF. The full variable domain, rest sourced from reference TRBV5-1 and TRBJ2-3, is KAGVTQTPRYLIKTRGQQVTLSCSPISGHRSVSWYQQTPGQGLQFLFEYFSETQRNKGNFPGRFSGRQFSNSRSEMNVSTLELGDSALYLCASSTTGRDPDTQYFGPGTRLTVL.